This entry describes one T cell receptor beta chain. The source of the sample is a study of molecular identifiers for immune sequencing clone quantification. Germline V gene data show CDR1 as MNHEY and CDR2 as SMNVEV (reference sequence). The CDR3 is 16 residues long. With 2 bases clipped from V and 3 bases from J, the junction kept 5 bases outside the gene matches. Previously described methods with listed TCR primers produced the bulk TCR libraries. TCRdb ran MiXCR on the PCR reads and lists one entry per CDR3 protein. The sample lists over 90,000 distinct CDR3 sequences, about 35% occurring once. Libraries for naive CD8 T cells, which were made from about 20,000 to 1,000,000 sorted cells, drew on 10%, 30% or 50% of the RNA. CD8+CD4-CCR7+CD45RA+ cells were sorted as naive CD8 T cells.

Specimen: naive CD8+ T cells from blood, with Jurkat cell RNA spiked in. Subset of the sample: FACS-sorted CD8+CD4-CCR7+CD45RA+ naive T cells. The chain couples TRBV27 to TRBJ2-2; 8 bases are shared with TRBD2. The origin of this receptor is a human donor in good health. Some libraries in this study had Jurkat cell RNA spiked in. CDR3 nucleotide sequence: TGTGCCAGCAGTTTACATCCGGGGGGGGACACCGGGGAGCTGTTTTTT. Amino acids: CASSLHPGGDTGELFF.